The entry below gives a single TCR beta chain sequence along with its context. What antigen it recognizes has not been identified. It has no much larger one-base neighbor in the sample; base qualities were not kept. This sample is part of a study of response to subunit inactivated influenza vaccine (dated by TCRdb to the late 2010s). Context from the whole study: Deep quantitative profiling of the T cell receptor repertoire was used in the study to follow responses to a trivalent subunit inactivated influenza vaccine. Overall results and qualifications from the work: It was suggested by the authors that each seasonal influenza vaccination may recruit only a limited number of new T cells.

The library was prepared using RT-PCR. Instrument on record: Illumina HiSeq 2500. TCRdb reanalyzed the raw reads on its own, using fastp at Q25 for trimming and MiXCR for clone calling, and kept in-frame beta chains. For every CDR3 protein sequence, its rows merge into one entry that carries the most common genes and DNA. The sample profile shows 500,000 or so distinct CDR3 sequences; about 17% of them were found once. The ten largest clonotypes hold roughly 3% of the sample. CDR1 MNHNS and CDR2 SASEGT are derived from the germline V gene. The CDR3 covers 15 residues, taking in both the cysteine and the phenylalanine. The only DNA kept is the CDR3, 45 bases in frame from the first base. Compared with germline, V lacks 6 bases and J lacks 3 bases; bases without a gene match: 8.

The input for sequencing was CD4+ T cells sorted from PBMCs, taken less than 30 months after vaccination. This chain is built from TRBV6-1 and TRBJ1-3; 7 of the junction bases match TRBD1. This TCR came from a man aged 45 to 75 who received an inactivated influenza vaccine. Donor details come from another sample of the same person, matched by shared clones. The CDR3 region has the sequence CASRKRTGVGNTIYF. The nucleotide sequence is TGTGCCAGCAGGAAACGTACAGGGGTTGGAAACACCATATATTTT.